These 11 T cell receptor beta chains were sequenced from one sample in a study of blood T cell repertoires in COVID-19. Method: immunoSEQ multiplex PCR; TCRdb's copy keeps in-frame clones and lacks some. The table shows some 250,000 clones, with over 85% occurring only once. The sequenced sample was PBMCs or T cells enriched from blood (not recorded which). The receptors stem from a woman in her twenties or thirties with acute COVID-19.

This clone has a single count. CDR3 nucleotides: TGTGCCAGCAGCGTAGGCGGATCGGACAGGGGGCACACCGGGGAGCTGTTTTTT. This gives the protein CASSVGGSDRGHTGELFF. The rearrangement uses TRBV9 and TRBJ2-2; 11 nucleotides match TRBD1. This CDR3 comprises 18 residues. J lost 3 bases, V lost 0 bases, and 7 bases had no gene match. Germline assignment: CDR1 SGDLS and CDR2 YYNGEE.

The CDR3 DNA is TGTGCCATACAGGCGGAGACTAATGAAAAACTGTTTTTT. This translates into CAIQAETNEKLFF. The rearrangement joins TRBV25-1 to TRBJ1-4, with D tentatively TRBD1 (5 bases). The CDR3 loop spans 13 amino acids. The V end lost 10 bases, the J end lost 2 bases, and 11 bases lay between the germline ends. CDR1 is MGHDK and CDR2 is SYGVNS in the germline V gene.

On this clone: Other DNA sequences in the sample encode the same CDR3. This chain joins TRBV27 and TRBJ1-1; D may be TRBD1 (5 bases). V was pared by 2 bases and J by 1 base, with 5 bases between. The length of the CDR3 is 13 residues. In germline, CDR1 is MNHEY, CDR2 SMNVEV (reference sequence). The CDR3 bases are TGTGCCAGCAGTTTAGGACAGAACACTGAAGCTTTCTTT. Its translation: CASSLGQNTEAFF.

The rearrangement links TRBV7-8 to TRBJ2-3, with unresolved D. V was shortened by 1 base and J by 2 bases, with 7 bases between the two germline ends. Germline CDR1 reads SGHVS; CDR2 reads FQNEAQ. This CDR3 region has 14 residues. CDR3: CASSLGGYTDTQYF. CDR3 sequence (DNA): TGTGCCAGCAGCTTAGGCGGCTACACAGATACGCAGTATTTT. The complete variable domain, with remaining parts taken from reference TRBV7-8 and TRBJ2-3, reads GAGVSQSPRYKVAKRGQDVALRCDPISGHVSLFWYQQALGQGPEFLTYFQNEAQLDKSGLPSDRFFAERPEGSVSTLKIQRTQQEDSAVYLCASSLGGYTDTQYFGPGTRLTVL.

This clone was recorded once. The V and J genes are TRBV27 and TRBJ1-1; 12 nucleotides match TRBD1. This CDR3 is 14 amino acids long. With V trimmed by 6 bases and J by 5 bases, 4 bases remained unmatched. Germline loops: CDR1 MNHEY, CDR2 SMNVEV (reference sequence). CDR3 sequence (DNA): TGTGCCAGCAGGGGACAGGGGGCTTGGACTGAAGCTTTCTTT. Its protein product is CASRGQGAWTEAFF.

The rearrangement links TRBV2 to TRBJ2-1; TRBD1 matches at 8 bases. Germline V CDR1 and CDR2: SNHLY, FYNNEI. The CDR3 consists of 12 residues. V lost 7 bases to trimming and J lost 7 bases; unmatched junction nucleotides: 3. The CDR3 sequence is CASKDRANEQFF. The CDR3 DNA follows: TGTGCCAGCAAGGACAGGGCGAATGAGCAGTTCTTC. Variable domain in full (rest from reference TRBV2 and TRBJ2-1): EPEVTQTPSHQVTQMGQEVILRCVPISNHLYFYWYRQILGQKVEFLVSFYNNEISEKSEIFDDQFSVERPDGSNFTLKIRSTKLEDSAMYFCASKDRANEQFFGPGTRLTVL.

The rearrangement joins TRBV4-1 to TRBJ1-4; no clear D. CDR3 size: 14 residues. V lost 3 bases, J lost 6 bases, and 11 bases lay in between. CDR1 and CDR2 from the germline V gene are MGHRA and YSYEKL. The CDR3 region is CASSHTGTYEKLFF. CDR3 nucleotide sequence: TGCGCCAGCAGCCATACGGGAACGTATGAAAAACTGTTTTTT.

The chain joins TRBV18 to TRBJ1-6; 9 nucleotides align to TRBD1. J lost 7 bases, V lost 6 bases, and 7 bases had no gene match. Germline CDR1 is KGHSH and CDR2 is LQKENI. The CDR3 runs 15 residues. The CDR3 DNA sequence: TGTGCCAGCTCCCCCATGGGGACAGGGAATTCACCCCTCCACTTT. It specifies CASSPMGTGNSPLHF.

This clone was detected only once. The chain employs TRBV6-5 and TRBJ2-1; no firm D call. V was clipped by 8 bases and J by 1 base, with 9 bases between them. Germline V lookup: CDR1 MNHEY, CDR2 SVGAGI. There are 13 residues in the CDR3. The CDR3 loop is CASARESYNEQFF. As DNA, the CDR3 is TGTGCCAGCGCACGTGAGTCCTACAATGAGCAGTTCTTC.

The sample holds one count of this clone. The chain employs TRBV25-1 and TRBJ1-6; D not resolved. The ends were cut back, 6 bases at V and 12 bases at J, with 15 bases in the middle. The germline CDR1 and CDR2 sequences are MGHDK and SYGVNS. The length of the CDR3 is 13 residues. The CDR3 protein is CASRTLNVGPLHF. CDR3 coding DNA: TGTGCCAGCAGAACCCTTAACGTCGGACCCCTCCACTTT.

The V call is TRBV19, the J call TRBJ2-7; 7 bases fit TRBD1. The V gene's germline CDR1 is LNHDA and CDR2 SQIVND (reference sequence). CDR3 length: 14 amino acids. With V trimmed by 4 bases and J by 9 bases, 12 bases remained unmatched. The CDR3 coding sequence is TGTGCCAGTAGTACAACAGGGGCAGCTATATGGCAGTACTTC. Residues: CASSTTGAAIWQYF.